A selection of T cell receptor beta chains follows, all from one sample in a study of long-term antiretroviral therapy in people with HIV. Profiled with immunoSEQ multiplex PCR; TCRdb holds only in-frame clones, not every one. The profile shows approximately 25,000 clones, roughly 88% of them singletons. Sequenced here: unsorted PBMCs, sampled around 4.5 years after starting antiretroviral therapy. All receptors come from a man younger than 45 with HIV. Each CDR3 is given without its conserved first and last residue.

V gene: TRBV10-3
J gene: TRBJ1-1
CDR3 protein: AISEGDTMEAF

V gene: TRBV4-1
J gene: TRBJ2-7
CDR3 protein: ASSQTGTVVYEQY

V gene: TRBV19
J gene: TRBJ2-7
CDR3 protein: ASSPGTGETYEQY

V gene: TRBV6-5
J gene: TRBJ2-3
CDR3 protein: ASSYGLGTDTQY

V gene: TRBV4-1
J gene: TRBJ2-7
CDR3 protein: ASSPRDRDNEQY

V gene: TRBV28
J gene: TRBJ1-1
CDR3 protein: ASSPSRLVRTAF

V gene: TRBV7-3
J gene: TRBJ2-3
CDR3 protein: ASSQLPSLAGNTDTQY

V gene: TRBV29-1
J gene: TRBJ2-2
CDR3 protein: SVEVGRGELF

V gene: TRBV6-6
J gene: TRBJ1-3
CDR3 protein: ASGGRSGNTIY

V gene: TRBV2
J gene: TRBJ1-5
CDR3 protein: ASRETGVQPQH

V gene: TRBV18
J gene: TRBJ2-5
CDR3 protein: ASSPQPGQIQETQY

V gene: TRBV15
J gene: TRBJ1-2
CDR3 protein: ATSRRATGGYGYT

V gene: TRBV13
J gene: TRBJ1-5
CDR3 protein: ASSSGTGMDQPQH

V gene: TRBV5-4
J gene: TRBJ2-7
CDR3 protein: ASSLGGPYEQY

V gene: TRBV15
J gene: TRBJ2-3
CDR3 protein: ATSMVGPDTQY

V gene: TRBV2
J gene: TRBJ2-5
CDR3 protein: ASSAGTRGETQY

V gene: TRBV4-1
J gene: TRBJ2-7
CDR3 protein: ASSHWSGSYEQY

V gene: TRBV20-1
J gene: TRBJ1-2
CDR3 protein: SPGGGYT

V gene: TRBV5-4
J gene: TRBJ2-2
CDR3 protein: ASSLPGNLRGANTGELF

V gene: TRBV4-3
J gene: TRBJ2-7
CDR3 protein: ASSQRRNRGTGQGPYEQY

V gene: TRBV13
J gene: TRBJ1-1
CDR3 protein: ASSLGPGELAEAF

V gene: TRBV6-6
J gene: TRBJ2-7
CDR3 protein: ASSTDYPSSYEQY

V gene: TRBV5-1
J gene: TRBJ1-6
CDR3 protein: ASATSDGRNSPLH

V gene: TRBV15
J gene: TRBJ1-5
CDR3 protein: ATSREIGGLNQPQH

V gene: TRBV5-6
J gene: TRBJ1-1
CDR3 protein: ASSLGRVATEAF

V gene: TRBV5-1
J gene: TRBJ2-1
CDR3 protein: ASSLDSSYNEQF